This T cell receptor beta chain was sequenced in a study of PD-1 blockade in classical Hodgkin lymphoma. Clones were read by immunoSEQ multiplex PCR, and TCRdb kept only the in-frame ones, dropping some. The sample includes around 35,000 clones, around 88% of them seen just once. This CDR3 region has 12 residues. CDR1 is MNHEY and CDR2 is SVGAGI in the germline V gene. V dropped 4 bases and J dropped 4 bases, with 5 bases sitting between them. The study, taken as a whole, reports: Significant TCR diversity gains by C4D1 occurred in CD4+ but not CD8+ cells. Patients were excluded if nivolumab began under 1 year after ASCT (the autologous transplant). Repertoire differences have undefined causes, possibly disease activity or prior therapy.

Every patient was affected by relapse after autologous stem cell transplantation, while exposure to brentuximab vedotin was not uniform. On this clone: The antigen is not known.

The clonotype was recovered from a human donor with classical Hodgkin lymphoma. The V gene is TRBV6-5, the J gene TRBJ1-3; D gene ambiguous. The sequencing here drew on peripheral blood mononuclear cells (PBMCs), taken before the second cycle of nivolumab. The CDR3 nucleotides read TGTGCCAGCAGTTCCTACGGAAACACCATATATTTT. Its protein product is CASSSYGNTIYF.